These 2 T cell receptor beta chains were all obtained from the same sample, sequenced in a study of Graves' ophthalmopathy and Graves' hyperthyroidism. TCR beta CDR3 amplification used RNA transcripts. RT-PCR was first run with HTBI primers, then multiplex PCR in a second round. TCRdb analysed the multiplex PCR reads with MiXCR anew, one entry per CDR3 protein. This table has hundreds of thousands of distinct CDR3 sequences, about a fifth appearing once. Sample: peripheral blood. The receptor set was obtained from a woman aged 18-29 years with stable Graves' hyperthyroidism. Some clones in this sample may be carry-over from other donors' samples.

This clonotype appeared many times. This chain links TRBV20-1 with TRBJ1-5, with TRBD1 matching over 9 bases. V trimming: 5 bases; J trimming: 2 bases; junction bases outside the gene matches: 10. This CDR3 spans 16 amino acids. CDR1 and CDR2 from the germline V gene are DFQATT and SNEGSKA (reference sequence). Written as DNA, the CDR3 is TGCAGTGCTCTGGACAGGGGTAGGGGTGGCAATCAGCCCCAGCATTTT. Its protein product is CSALDRGRGGNQPQHF.

This clonotype appeared many times. V usage is TRBV12-3 or TRBV12-4 and J usage is TRBJ2-5; TRBD2 aligns across 8 bases. The CDR3 runs to 14 residues. V lost 4 bases and J lost 5; bases outside the gene matches: 6. The CDR3 nucleotides read TGTGCCAGCAGTTCGAGGACTAGCATGGAGACCCAGTACTTC. Translated, it gives CASSSRTSMETQYF.